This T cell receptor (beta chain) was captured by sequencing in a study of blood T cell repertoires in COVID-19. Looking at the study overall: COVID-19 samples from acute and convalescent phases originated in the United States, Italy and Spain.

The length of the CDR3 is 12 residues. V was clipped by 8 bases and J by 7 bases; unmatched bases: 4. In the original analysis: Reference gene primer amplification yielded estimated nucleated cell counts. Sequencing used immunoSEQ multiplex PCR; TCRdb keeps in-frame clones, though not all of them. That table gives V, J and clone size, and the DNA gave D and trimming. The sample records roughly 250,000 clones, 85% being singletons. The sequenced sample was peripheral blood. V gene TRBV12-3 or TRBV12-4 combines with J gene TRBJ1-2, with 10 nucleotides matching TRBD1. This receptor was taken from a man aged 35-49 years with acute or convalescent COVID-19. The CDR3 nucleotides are TGTGCCAGCCAGACAGGGGGCGGTGGCTACACCTTC. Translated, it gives CASQTGGGGYTF.